These T cell receptor beta chains were read from a single sample in a study of long-term antiretroviral therapy in people with HIV. Data came from immunoSEQ multiplex PCR; TCRdb stores just in-frame clones and leaves some out. Of around 28,000 clones detected, approximately 91% appear once; the ten largest clones hold approximately 3.9%. The input for sequencing was unsorted PBMCs, taken 3.1 years after starting antiretroviral therapy. These receptors all come from a man younger than 35 with HIV. Each CDR3 is given with its conserved first and last residue. The order of the fields is D gene, V gene, J gene, clone size, CDR3 protein, CDR3 DNA. D genes are given only for firm matches. A row's size may be missing; if present it is once, few, many or a size class.

>TRBD2|TRBV5-1|TRBJ2-1|-
CASSGLAGRGGGEQFF
TGCGCCAGCAGCGGATTAGCGGGACGGGGGGGAGGTGAGCAGTTCTTC
>-|TRBV30|TRBJ2-6|-
CAWSVLALGANVLTF
TGTGCCTGGAGTGTACTGGCACTTGGGGCCAACGTCCTGACTTTC
>-|TRBV11-2|TRBJ2-7|-
CASSIGNEQYF
TGTGCCAGCTCGATCGGAAACGAGCAGTACTTC
>TRBD2|TRBV30|TRBJ2-1|once
CAWPPTSAGNNEQFF
TGTGCCTGGCCCCCTACTAGCGCGGGTAACAATGAGCAGTTCTTC
>-|TRBV5-6|TRBJ1-5|-
CASSSGRNQPQHF
TGTGCCAGCAGCTCAGGAAGGAATCAGCCCCAGCATTTT
>TRBD1|TRBV13|TRBJ1-2|-
CASSGGTGGSVGGYTF
TGTGCCAGCAGCGGCGGGACAGGGGGCTCGGTGGGTGGCTACACCTTC
>-|TRBV19|TRBJ2-7|-
CASSIGTAASYEQYF
TGTGCCAGTAGTATAGGGACAGCCGCGAGTTACGAGCAGTACTTC
>-|TRBV2|TRBJ2-7|-
CASSPPPIEHGEQYF
TGTGCCAGCAGCCCCCCTCCTATAGAGCACGGGGAGCAGTACTTC
>-|TRBV7-2|TRBJ1-1|-
CASSQAGVTEAFF
TGTGCCAGCAGCCAGGCGGGCGTGACTGAAGCTTTCTTT
>-|TRBV6-5|TRBJ2-3|once
CASSPSSANTDTQYF
TGTGCCAGCAGTCCATCTAGCGCCAACACAGATACGCAGTATTTT
>TRBD1|TRBV11-2|TRBJ2-2|-
CASSFRGRTGELFF
TGTGCCAGCAGCTTCAGGGGGCGAACCGGGGAGCTGTTTTTT
>-|TRBV11-2|TRBJ2-6|-
CASSLVGFSGANVLTF
TGTGCCAGCAGCTTAGTGGGGTTCTCTGGGGCCAACGTCCTGACTTTC
>-|TRBV11-2|TRBJ2-7|-
CASSQAYEQYF
TGTGCCAGCAGTCAGGCATACGAGCAGTACTTC
>TRBD1|TRBV27|TRBJ1-5|-
CASRRDSGYSNQPQHF
TGTGCCAGCAGACGGGACAGCGGATATAGCAATCAGCCCCAGCATTTT
>-|TRBV4-3|TRBJ2-1|-
CASSQLPNNEQFF
TGCGCCAGCAGCCAACTTCCGAACAATGAGCAGTTCTTC
>-|TRBV4-3|TRBJ2-3|-
CASSQNLARAGDTQYF
TGCGCCAGCAGCCAAAACCTAGCGCGGGCTGGAGATACGCAGTATTTT
>-|TRBV5-4|TRBJ2-3|-
CASSEDSTDTQYF
TGTGCCAGCAGCGAGGACAGCACAGATACGCAGTATTTT
>TRBD1|TRBV5-8|TRBJ1-5|-
CASSHPDRGLVRNQPQHF
TGTGCCAGCAGCCACCCGGACAGGGGTTTGGTGAGGAATCAGCCCCAGCATTTT
>-|TRBV30|TRBJ1-1|-
CAWSDDGRLTEAFF
TGTGCCTGGAGTGATGATGGGCGATTAACTGAAGCTTTCTTT
>TRBD2|TRBV19|TRBJ2-3|-
CASSISAGGDTQYF
TGTGCCAGTAGTATTTCCGCGGGGGGAGATACGCAGTATTTT
>TRBD2|TRBV11-1|TRBJ2-3|-
CASRPSGIYTDTQYF
TGTGCCAGCAGACCTAGCGGGATCTACACAGATACGCAGTATTTT
>-|TRBV5-1|TRBJ2-3|-
CASSLFTDTQYF
TGCGCCAGCAGCTTATTCACAGATACGCAGTATTTT
>-|TRBV5-1|TRBJ1-4|-
CASSLEGRAGEKLFF
TGCGCCAGCAGCTTGGAAGGCAGGGCGGGTGAAAAACTGTTTTTT
>-|TRBV6-6|TRBJ2-1|-
CASSYGGSYNEQFF
TGTGCCAGCAGTTACGGCGGCTCCTACAATGAGCAGTTCTTC
>TRBD2|TRBV5-5|TRBJ2-5|-
CASRKPGGETQYF
TGTGCCAGCAGGAAACCGGGAGGAGAGACCCAGTACTTC
>TRBD1|TRBV27|TRBJ2-2|-
CASSPGTGPNTGELFF
TGTGCCAGCAGTCCAGGGACAGGTCCGAACACCGGGGAGCTGTTTTTT
>-|TRBV2|TRBJ1-5|-
CASSEARAPGVAQHF
TGTGCCAGCAGTGAAGCCCGGGCACCAGGGGTGGCCCAGCATTTT
>-|TRBV29-1|TRBJ1-1|-
CSGYSGNTEAFF
TGCAGCGGGTACTCGGGGAACACTGAAGCTTTCTTT
>-|TRBV6-4|TRBJ1-6|-
CASSDPGPTDNSPLHF
TGTGCCAGCAGTGACCCAGGGCCTACCGACAATTCACCCCTCCACTTT
>TRBD2|TRBV7-9|TRBJ2-3|once
CATPRPASGVSDTQYF
TGTGCCACCCCTAGACCTGCTAGCGGGGTGTCAGATACGCAGTATTTT
>-|TRBV13|TRBJ2-1|-
CASSLGRYEQFF
TGTGCCAGCAGCTTAGGGCGGTATGAGCAGTTCTTC
>-|TRBV30|TRBJ1-2|-
CAWSKSGQDGYTF
TGTGCCTGGAGTAAGTCAGGTCAGGATGGCTACACCTTC
>TRBD2|TRBV7-6|TRBJ2-2|-
CASSLVASGRSNTGELFF
TGTGCCAGCAGCTTAGTAGCTAGCGGGAGGTCGAACACCGGGGAGCTGTTTTTT
>TRBD2|TRBV13|TRBJ2-7|-
CASSPSGEGGYEQYF
TGTGCCAGCAGCCCCAGTGGGGAGGGAGGCTACGAGCAGTACTTC
>TRBD2|TRBV15|TRBJ2-3|-
CATSSSGAPDTQYF
TGTGCCACCAGCAGTAGCGGGGCCCCAGATACGCAGTATTTT
>-|TRBV6-5|TRBJ2-7|-
CASSGSSYEQYF
TGTGCCAGCTCGGGCAGCTCCTACGAGCAGTACTTC
>-|TRBV7-9|TRBJ1-6|-
CASSHSTPLHF
TGTGCCAGCAGCCACTCGACACCCCTCCACTTT
>-|TRBV9|TRBJ1-5|-
CASSVGYSNQPQHF
TGTGCCAGCAGCGTAGGATATAGCAATCAGCCCCAGCATTTT
>-|TRBV19|TRBJ1-6|-
CASSIGGRDSPLHF
TGTGCCAGTAGTATAGGAGGGAGGGATTCACCCCTCCACTTT
>-|TRBV4-3|TRBJ1-4|-
CASSQIWGGGEKLFF
TGCGCCAGCAGCCAAATTTGGGGGGGTGGGGAAAAACTGTTTTTT
>-|TRBV7-9|TRBJ1-3|-
CASTLGPDSGNTIYF
TGTGCCAGCACTCTTGGCCCAGATTCTGGAAACACCATATATTTT
>TRBD1|TRBV9|TRBJ1-3|-
CASKTGDDGNTIYF
TGTGCCAGCAAGACAGGGGACGATGGAAACACCATATATTTT
>TRBD2|TRBV15|TRBJ2-1|-
CATSSPGGSSYNEQFF
TGTGCCACCAGCTCCCCGGGAGGGAGCTCCTACAATGAGCAGTTCTTC
>-|TRBV27|TRBJ1-2|-
CASSGGTGTVYGYTF
TGTGCCAGTAGCGGCGGGACCGGGACCGTCTATGGCTACACCTTC
>TRBD1|TRBV15|TRBJ1-1|-
CAIRTGRDTEAFF
TGTGCCATAAGGACAGGGAGGGACACTGAAGCTTTCTTT
>-|TRBV6-5|TRBJ1-2|once
CASSPLGGKGYGYTF
TGTGCCAGCAGTCCCTTGGGGGGGAAGGGTTATGGCTACACCTTC
>-|TRBV5-1|TRBJ1-1|-
CASSLGQVNTEAFF
TGCGCCAGCAGCTTGGGACAGGTGAACACTGAAGCTTTCTTT
>-|TRBV18|TRBJ1-6|once
CASSPSVNGAWGSPLHF
TGTGCCAGCTCACCGAGTGTGAACGGCGCGTGGGGATCACCCCTCCACTTT
>-|TRBV4-2|TRBJ2-2|-
CASSQEPKYSNTGELFF
TGTGCCAGCAGCCAAGAGCCTAAATATTCGAACACCGGGGAGCTGTTTTTT
>TRBD1|TRBV18|TRBJ1-1|-
CASSPRDRERAEAFF
TGTGCCAGCTCACCTCGGGACAGGGAGAGAGCTGAAGCTTTCTTT
>TRBD1|TRBV9|TRBJ1-1|-
CASSAQGSTEAFF
TGTGCCAGCAGCGCACAGGGGAGCACTGAAGCTTTCTTT